Only a few counts were recorded for the clone carrying this TCR beta chain. The data derive from a study of blood T cell repertoires in COVID-19. Across the whole study: Some COVID-19 samples were acute and others convalescent; all came from the United States, Italy and Spain. Sources were T cells, B-cell-depleted T cells, or PBMCs; the material itself was cDNA or gDNA.

Per the original methods: Reference gene primer amplification gave estimated nucleated cell counts. The repertoire was sequenced with immunoSEQ multiplex PCR; TCRdb's copy has only in-frame clones and lacks some. V and J calls and clone size come straight from that table; D and trimming were deduced from the DNA. The profile shows approximately 84,000 clones, 83% of them singletons. This clonotype was sampled from a woman aged 80 or older with acute or convalescent COVID-19. Sequenced: peripheral blood.

CDR3 sequence (DNA): TGTGCCTGGAGTGCTGGACATTACAATGAGCAGTTCTTC. It is translated as CAWSAGHYNEQFF. The chain recombines TRBV30 with TRBJ2-1; the D gene is possibly TRBD1 (5 bases). There are 13 residues in the CDR3. V was trimmed by 1 base and J by 4 bases, leaving 8 bases between them. CDR1 and CDR2 (germline): GTSNPN, SVGIG (reference sequence).